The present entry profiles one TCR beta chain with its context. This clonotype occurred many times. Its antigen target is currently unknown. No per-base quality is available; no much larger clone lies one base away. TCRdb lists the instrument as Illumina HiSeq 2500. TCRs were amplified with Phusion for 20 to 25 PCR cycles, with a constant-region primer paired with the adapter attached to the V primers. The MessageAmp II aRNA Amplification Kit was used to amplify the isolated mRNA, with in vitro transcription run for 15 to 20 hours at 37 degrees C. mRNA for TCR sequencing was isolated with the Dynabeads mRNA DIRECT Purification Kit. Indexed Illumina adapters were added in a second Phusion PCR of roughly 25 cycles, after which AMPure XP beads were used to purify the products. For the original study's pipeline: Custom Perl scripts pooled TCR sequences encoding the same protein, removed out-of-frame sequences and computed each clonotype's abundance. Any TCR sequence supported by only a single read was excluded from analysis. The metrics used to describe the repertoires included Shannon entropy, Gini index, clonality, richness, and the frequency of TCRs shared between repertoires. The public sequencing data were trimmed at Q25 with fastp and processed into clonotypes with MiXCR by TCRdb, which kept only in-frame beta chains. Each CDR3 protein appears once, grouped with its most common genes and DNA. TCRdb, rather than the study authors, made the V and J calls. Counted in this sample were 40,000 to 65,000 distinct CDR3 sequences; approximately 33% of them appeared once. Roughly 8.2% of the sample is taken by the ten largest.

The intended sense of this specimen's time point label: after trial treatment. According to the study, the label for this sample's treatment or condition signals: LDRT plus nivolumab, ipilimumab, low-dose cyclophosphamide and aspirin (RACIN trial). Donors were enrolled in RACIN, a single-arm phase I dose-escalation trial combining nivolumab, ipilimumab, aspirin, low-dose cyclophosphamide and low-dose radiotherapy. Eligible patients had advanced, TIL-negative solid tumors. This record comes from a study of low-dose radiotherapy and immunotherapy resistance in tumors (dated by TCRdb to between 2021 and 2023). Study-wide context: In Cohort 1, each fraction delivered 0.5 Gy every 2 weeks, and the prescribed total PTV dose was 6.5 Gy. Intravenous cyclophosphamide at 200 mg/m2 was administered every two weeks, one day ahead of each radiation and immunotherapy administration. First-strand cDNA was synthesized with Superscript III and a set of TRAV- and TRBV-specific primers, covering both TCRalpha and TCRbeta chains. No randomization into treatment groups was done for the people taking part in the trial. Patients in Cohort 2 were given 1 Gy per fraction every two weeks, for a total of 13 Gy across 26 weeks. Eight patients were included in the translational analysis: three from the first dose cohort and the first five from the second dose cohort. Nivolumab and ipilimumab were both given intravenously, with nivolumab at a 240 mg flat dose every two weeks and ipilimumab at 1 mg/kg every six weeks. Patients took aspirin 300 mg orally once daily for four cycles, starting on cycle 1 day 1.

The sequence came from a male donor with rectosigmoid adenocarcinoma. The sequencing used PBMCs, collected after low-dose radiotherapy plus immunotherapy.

CDR3 sequence: CASSPLRQGAEEQYF. The bases are TGTGCCAGCAGTCCCCTCAGGCAGGGGGCGGAGGAGCAGTACTTC. Recombination connected TRBV6-1 to TRBJ2-7; 8 of the junction bases match TRBD1. CDR1 and CDR2 are read off the germline V gene as MNHNS and SASEGT. V is pruned by 5 bases and J by 7 bases, leaving 13 bases of the junction without a gene match. Measured from the cysteine to the phenylalanine, the CDR3 is 15 residues long. Only the CDR3 region is kept as DNA, spanning 45 bases read in frame from base 1.